The next 21 T cell receptor beta chains were all read from a single sample in a study of T cell clonality in common variable immunodeficiency. Generated by immunoSEQ multiplex PCR, the TCRdb table keeps only in-frame clones and is missing some. The sample presents over 50,000 clones, none singletons. Sequenced material: peripheral blood mononuclear cells. These receptors were collected from a person aged 18 to 70 in good health.

This clone was recorded at least ten times. The CDR3 end is not reached by the read, which stops 3 residues before it; the germline J gene fills it in. J is TRBJ1-2 and V is TRBV20-1; D uncertain. The CDR3 length is 11 residues. Germline CDR1 is DFQATT and CDR2 is SNEGSKA (reference sequence). CDR3: CSARDLLGYTF. The CDR3 DNA, read in part, is TGCAGTGCTAGAGATCTCTTGGGC.

In regard to this clone: The DNA ends 3 residues before the CDR3 does, and the rest of the CDR3 is filled in from the germline J gene. This chain connects TRBV7-9 to TRBJ1-2; a weak D match, TRBD1 (6 bases). Trimming left V 5 bases short and J 4 bases short, with 11 bases between. This CDR3 contains 13 residues. Germline V gene data show CDR1 as SEHNR and CDR2 as FQNEAQ (reference sequence). Incomplete CDR3 DNA: TGTGCCAGCAGCCCGGGACATAGCTATGGC. Protein sequence: CASSPGHSYG. The whole CDR3 sequence reads CASSPGHSYGYTF.

The DNA read from the CDR3 is TGTGCCAGCAGCTTGGACAGGGGAAACACCGGGGAG. Translating gives CASSLDRGNTGE. The complete CDR3 protein is CASSLDRGNTGELFF. The chain employs TRBV11-1 and TRBJ2-2, with TRBD1 matching over 9 bases. Read data end 3 residues before the CDR3 end; the end is taken from the germline J gene. V lost 3 bases, J lost 2 bases, and 1 base stayed unmatched. CDR1 and CDR2 from the germline V gene are SGHAT and FQDESV (reference sequence). The CDR3 extends over 15 amino acids.

This clone was seen ten or more times. Read sequence stops 3 residues before the CDR3 end, and the germline J gene provides the missing end. The chain combines TRBV20-1 with TRBJ1-2; no definite D call. The CDR3 runs 13 residues. Germline CDR1 DFQATT, CDR2 SNEGSKA (reference sequence). Between the trimmed V and J ends, which lost 1 base and 1 base, there was a span of 7 bases. CDR3 bases read: TGCAGTGCTAGAGTGGACTATAACTATGGC. Translated, it gives CSARVDYNYG. The whole CDR3 reads CSARVDYNYGYTF.

A remark on this clone: The read terminates 3 residues ahead of where the CDR3 ends, so the germline J gene completes it. The chain recombines TRBV2 with TRBJ1-1; D is possibly TRBD1 (5 bases). CDR1 is SNHLY, CDR2 FYNNEI, per germline. Trimming pared 4 bases from V and 5 bases from J, leaving 11 bases between. This CDR3 region has 13 residues. The CDR3 sequence: CASSGQPGTEAFF. CDR3 bases read: TGTGCCAGCAGTGGACAGCCTGGGACTGAA. Full variable domain (rest looked up from reference TRBV2 and TRBJ1-1): EPEVTQTPSHQVTQMGQEVILRCVPISNHLYFYWYRQILGQKVEFLVSFYNNEISEKSEIFDDQFSVERPDGSNFTLKIRSTKLEDSAMYFCASSGQPGTEAFFGQGTRLTVV.

This clone was seen at least ten times. The read stops 3 residues short of the end of the CDR3; the missing end is completed from the germline J gene. The chain carries TRBV7-8 and TRBJ1-1; D is ambiguous. The CDR3 sequence is 13 residues long. Trimming took 1 base from V and 1 from J, leaving 4 bases between them. Germline V gives CDR1 SGHVS, CDR2 FQNEAQ. CDR3 sequence reads: CASSLGRNTEAFF. CDR3 bases read: TGTGCCAGCAGCTTAGGCAGGAACACTGAA.

This clone was recorded many times. From the germline J gene comes the end of the CDR3, since the read stops 3 residues before it. The chain employs TRBV6-2 or TRBV6-3 and TRBJ2-1; 11 nucleotides line up with TRBD2. The CDR3 is 14 residues long. CDR1 and CDR2 (germline): MNHEY, SVGEGT. V lost 9 bases, J lost 3 bases, and 4 bases stayed unmatched. Partial CDR3 DNA: TGTGCCAGTCGACTAGCGGGGAACTACAATGAG. Its protein is CASRLAGNYNE. The whole CDR3 region reads CASRLAGNYNEQFF.

A remark on this clone: The read gets to within 3 residues of the CDR3 end, and the germline J gene fills in the rest. V gene TRBV6-2 or TRBV6-3 combines with J gene TRBJ1-6, with TRBD1 as a possible D gene (6 bases). This CDR3 has 16 amino acids. Trimming shortened V by 1 base and J by 6 bases, and 13 bases separated the two germline ends. CDR1 is MNHEY, CDR2 SVGEGT, per germline. This CDR3 is CASSYYGQSSNSPLHF. The sequenced CDR3 bases are TGTGCCAGCAGTTACTACGGACAGAGCTCTAATTCACCC.

This clone was found many times. The DNA ends 3 residues before the CDR3 does, and the rest of the CDR3 is filled in from the germline J gene. This rearrangement joins TRBV30 to TRBJ2-7; no reliable D call. V shed 1 base and J shed 3 bases, with 4 bases lying between them. Germline lookup yields CDR1 GTSNPN and CDR2 SVGIG (reference sequence). The CDR3 spans 11 residues. The CDR3 here is CAWSALYEQYF. CDR3 DNA, as far as it was read: TGTGCCTGGAGTGCCCTCTACGAG.

At least ten counts were recorded for this clone. The read ends 3 residues shy of where the CDR3 ends; the end is completed using the germline J gene. This chain links TRBV10-3 with TRBJ2-3; TRBD2 matches 11 bases. CDR1 is ENHRY and CDR2 is SYGVKD in the germline V gene. The CDR3 loop spans 16 amino acids. The sequenced part of the CDR3 DNA is TGTGCCATCAGCCCGGGACTAGCGGAGTTACAAGAGACG. Protein product: CAISPGLAELQET. The whole CDR3 protein reads CAISPGLAELQETQYF.

In the case of this clone: Sequencing ends 3 residues short of the CDR3 end; the germline J gene provides the rest. V is TRBV7-9 and J is TRBJ2-7, with 7 bases that match TRBD1. The trim removed 10 bases at V and 3 bases at J, leaving 9 bases unmatched. Per germline, CDR1 SEHNR and CDR2 FQNEAQ (reference sequence). The CDR3 consists of 13 residues. The CDR3 spells CATSSRDSYEQYF. The DNA read from the CDR3 is TGTGCCACCTCGTCCCGGGACAGCTACGAG.

This clone was seen at least ten times. Coverage ceases 3 residues before the CDR3 finishes, and the germline J gene fills in the end. V gene TRBV5-1 combines with J gene TRBJ2-5; the match to TRBD1 covers 8 bases. After removal of 4 bases from V and 1 base from J, the junction contained 9 bases not matched to a gene. This CDR3 has 16 amino acids. Germline CDR1 reads SGHRS; CDR2 reads YFSETQ. The CDR3 here is CASSGFGQGGQETQYF. The sequenced part of the CDR3 DNA is TGCGCCAGCAGCGGATTCGGACAGGGCGGCCAAGAGACC. The full variable domain, completed using reference TRBV5-1 and TRBJ2-5, is KAGVTQTPRYLIKTRGQQVTLSCSPISGHRSVSWYQQTPGQGLQFLFEYFSETQRNKGNFPGRFSGRQFSNSRSEMNVSTLELGDSALYLCASSGFGQGGQETQYFGPGTRLLVL.

Notes on this clone: A read error is the likely source, as a far larger clone sits one nucleotide away. Coverage ceases 3 residues before the CDR3 finishes, and the germline J gene fills in the end. The V gene is TRBV19, the J gene TRBJ2-2; 9 bases agree with TRBD1. Germline CDR1 LNHDA, CDR2 SQIVND (reference sequence). The CDR3 is 16 residues long. The sequenced CDR3 bases are TGTGCCACTAGTTCCGGGACAGGGCTCTACACCGGGGAG. Translation: CATSSGTGLYTGE. The CDR3 reads in full as CATSSGTGLYTGELFF.

To note about this clone: The read is 3 residues too short to cover the CDR3 end, so that end is filled in from the germline J gene. The rearrangement uses TRBV7-3 and TRBJ2-1; D might be TRBD2 (6 bases). Trimming pared 5 bases from V and 7 bases from J, leaving 12 bases between. The CDR3 runs 13 residues. CDR1 and CDR2 from the germline V gene are SGHTA and FQGTGA. Here the CDR3 reads CASSTTRENEQFF. CDR3 DNA (partial): TGTGCCAGCAGCACGACTAGGGAGAATGAG.

This clone was picked up many times. Read coverage stops 3 residues before the CDR3 terminus; the germline J gene supplies the remainder. The gene calls are TRBV5-1 and TRBJ1-1; no definite D call. Germline V gene sequence: CDR1 SGHRS, CDR2 YFSETQ. The CDR3 has 14 residues. Deletions cut 0 bases from V and 3 bases from J, with 9 bases between. The CDR3 protein is CASSLDVSDTEAFF. CDR3 DNA, as far as it was read: TGCGCCAGCAGCTTGGACGTCAGCGACACTGAA.

This clone appeared many times. The read ends 3 residues early relative to the CDR3; the germline J gene fills the gap. V usage is TRBV30 and J usage is TRBJ2-3; 8 nucleotides line up with TRBD2. Germline values: CDR1 GTSNPN, CDR2 SVGIG (reference sequence). The CDR3 loop spans 17 amino acids. The J segment lost 2 bases and the V segment lost 3 bases, leaving 13 bases of the junction unmatched. The CDR3 sequence is CAWSGGRGGRITDTQYF. CDR3 bases read: TGTGCCTGGAGCGGTGGGCGCGGCGGGAGGATCACAGATACG.

In its sample, this clone was seen many times. Sequencing ends 3 residues short of the CDR3 end; the germline J gene provides the rest. The chain has TRBV20-1 and TRBJ2-1; D not certain. V lost 2 bases to trimming and J lost 8 bases, with 7 bases between them. Per germline, CDR1 DFQATT and CDR2 SNEGSKA (reference sequence). This CDR3 comprises 11 residues. CDR3 bases read: TGCAGTGCTAGAAAGGGCTATGAG. Amino acids: CSARKGYE. In full, the CDR3 reads CSARKGYEQFF.

This clone appeared a few times. The read is 3 residues too short to cover the CDR3 end, so that end is filled in from the germline J gene. The gene calls are TRBV7-9 and TRBJ2-7, with 7 positions matching TRBD1. This CDR3 is built from 12 residues. CDR1 is SEHNR and CDR2 is FQNEAQ in the germline V gene (reference sequence). V was clipped by 5 bases and J by 6 bases; unmatched bases: 4. The covered CDR3 bases are TGTGCCAGCAGCCCACAGGGGTTCGAG. It translates to CASSPQGFE. In full, the CDR3 is CASSPQGFEQYF.

This clone was seen at least ten times. The read stops 3 residues short of the end of the CDR3; the missing end is completed from the germline J gene. This sequence joins TRBV20-1 and TRBJ2-1; TRBD1 matches 7 bases. In germline, CDR1 is DFQATT, CDR2 SNEGSKA (reference sequence). The junction had 13 bases not matched to a gene; V was cut back by 5 bases and J by 6 bases. The CDR3 spans 15 residues. CDR3 sequence: CSADPGDRASNEQFF. CDR3 DNA, as far as it was read: TGCAGTGCTGACCCGGGCGACAGGGCGAGCAATGAG.

This clone was picked up many times. Read sequence stops 3 residues before the CDR3 end, and the germline J gene provides the missing end. The rearrangement links TRBV30 to TRBJ1-5, with 8 bases that match TRBD1. The CDR3 has 14 amino acids. V trimming: 1 base; J trimming: 7 bases; junction bases outside the gene matches: 6. Germline V gene sequence: CDR1 GTSNPN, CDR2 SVGIG (reference sequence). CDR3 DNA (partial): TGTGCCTGGAGTGCCGGCAGGGGGCGACAGCCC. It is translated as CAWSAGRGRQP. The complete CDR3 sequence is CAWSAGRGRQPQHF.

The table lists this clone with many counts. The missing CDR3 end, 3 residues past where the read stops, is filled in from the germline J gene. The V call is TRBV30, the J call TRBJ1-2; weak D call: TRBD1 (6 bases). This CDR3 contains 14 residues. CDR1 GTSNPN and CDR2 SVGIG come from the germline V gene (reference sequence). Trimming left V 0 bases short and J 4 bases short, with 12 bases between. CDR3 DNA, as far as it was read: TGTGCCTGGAGTGTGGGAACGGACAGCTATGGC. It is translated as CAWSVGTDSYG. The entire CDR3 protein reads CAWSVGTDSYGYTF.